This T cell receptor beta chain stems from a study of T cell repertoires in cytomegalovirus infection. Overall study context: Public signatures in TCR beta pointed to CMV infection and matching HLA type.

This clonotype was seen ten or more times. Antigen unknown. Germline CDR1 MDHEN, CDR2 SYDVKM. Trimming cost V 4 bases and J 5 bases; bases outside gene matches: 6. CDR3 size: 15 residues. General observations from the study: Ex vivo, HLA-C-restricted CMV-specific TCR beta clonotypes prevailed over the rest of the response. Summed frequency of public TCR beta families distinguished CMV carriers with the relevant HLA.

MiXCR, run by TCRdb on the reads, gives a single entry per CDR3 protein. The sample lists under 350,000 distinct CDR3 sequences, about 9.1% occurring once. V gene TRBV28 combines with J gene TRBJ1-5; TRBD1 matches at 9 bases. Sequencing was done on a sample of PBMCs. The receptor was derived from a human donor in good health (CMV status not recorded). Some clones in this sample may be carry-over from other donors' samples. CDR3 sequence reads: CASSYPRTGDQPQHF. CDR3 bases: TGTGCCAGCAGTTACCCAAGGACAGGGGATCAGCCCCAGCATTTT.